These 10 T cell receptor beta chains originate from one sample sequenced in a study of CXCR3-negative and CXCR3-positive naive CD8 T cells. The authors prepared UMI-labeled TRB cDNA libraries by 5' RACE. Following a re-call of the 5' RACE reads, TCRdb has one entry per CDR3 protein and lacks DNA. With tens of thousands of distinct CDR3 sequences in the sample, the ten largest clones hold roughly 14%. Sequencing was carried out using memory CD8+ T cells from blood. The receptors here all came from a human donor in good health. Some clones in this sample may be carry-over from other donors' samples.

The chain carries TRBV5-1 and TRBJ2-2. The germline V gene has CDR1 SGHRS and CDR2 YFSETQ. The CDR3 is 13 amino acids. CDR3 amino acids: CASSAGPEGELFF.

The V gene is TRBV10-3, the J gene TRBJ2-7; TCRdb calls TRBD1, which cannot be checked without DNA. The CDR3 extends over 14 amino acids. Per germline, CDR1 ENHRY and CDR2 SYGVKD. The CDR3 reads CAIIRTGGDDEQYF.

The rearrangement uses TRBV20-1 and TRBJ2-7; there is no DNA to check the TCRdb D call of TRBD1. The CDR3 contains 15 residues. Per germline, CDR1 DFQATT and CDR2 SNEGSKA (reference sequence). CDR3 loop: CSARFGQMGDLEQYF.

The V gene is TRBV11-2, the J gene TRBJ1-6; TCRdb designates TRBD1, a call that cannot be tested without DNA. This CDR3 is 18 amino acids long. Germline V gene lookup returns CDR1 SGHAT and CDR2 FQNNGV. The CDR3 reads CASSPFPRRTGNNSPLHF.

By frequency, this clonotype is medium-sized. The CDR3 is CATSKTEGASYEQYF. The chain joins TRBV15 to TRBJ2-7; TCRdb designates TRBD1, a call that cannot be tested without DNA. This CDR3 region has 15 residues. Germline V CDR1 and CDR2: LNHNV, YYDKDF (reference sequence).

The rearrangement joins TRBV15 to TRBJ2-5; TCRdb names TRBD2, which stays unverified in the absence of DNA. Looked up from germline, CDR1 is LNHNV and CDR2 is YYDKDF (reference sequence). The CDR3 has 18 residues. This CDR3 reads CATSRLVSPDGTEDTQYF.

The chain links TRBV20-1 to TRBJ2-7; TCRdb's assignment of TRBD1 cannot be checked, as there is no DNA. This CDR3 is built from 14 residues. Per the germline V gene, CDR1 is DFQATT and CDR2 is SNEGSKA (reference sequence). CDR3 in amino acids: CSASDRGKSYEQYF.

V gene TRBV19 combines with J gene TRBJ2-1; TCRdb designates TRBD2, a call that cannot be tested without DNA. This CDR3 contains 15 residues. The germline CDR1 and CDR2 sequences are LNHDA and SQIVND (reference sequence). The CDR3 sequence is CASRTSGASRNEQFF.

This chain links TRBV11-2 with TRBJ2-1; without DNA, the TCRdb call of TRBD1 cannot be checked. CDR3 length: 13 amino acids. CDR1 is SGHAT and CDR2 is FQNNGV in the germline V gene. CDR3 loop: CASSLGSSAEQFF.

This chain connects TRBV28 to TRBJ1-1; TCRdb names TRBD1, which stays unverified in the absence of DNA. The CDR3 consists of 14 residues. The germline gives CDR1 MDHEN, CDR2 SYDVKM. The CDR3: CASSWTAGFTEAFF.